The clone carrying this TCR beta chain was seen a single time. The CDR3 extends over 15 amino acids. Deletions cut 0 bases from V and 3 bases from J, with 12 bases between. The germline gives CDR1 MNHEY, CDR2 SVGAGI. Those enrolled, adults aged roughly 18 to 95 years, came from 20 to 25 US areas. Participants' own reports of clinical history determined their cohort assignment. Two negative PCRs, clearance, or symptom resolution had been documented for recovered Cohort 3 donors. The record originates from a study of blood T cell repertoires in COVID-19. In the study's own analysis: Reference gene primer amplification yielded estimated nucleated cell counts. Method: immunoSEQ multiplex PCR; TCRdb's copy keeps in-frame clones and lacks some. V, J and clone size reflect that table, while D and trimming were determined from the DNA. The sample holds roughly 46,000 clones, about 88% seen once.

The receptor was derived from a woman between 50 and 59 years old who had recovered from COVID-19. The sample was PBMCs or T cells enriched from blood (not recorded which). The chain carries TRBV6-5 and TRBJ2-7; tentatively, D is TRBD2 (6 bases). This CDR3 is CASSYSSREDYEQYF. In nucleotides, the CDR3 is TGTGCCAGCAGTTACTCATCCAGGGAGGACTACGAGCAGTACTTC.